The source of this T cell receptor beta chain is a study of a mutant IDH1 vaccine in newly diagnosed glioma. Study background: Previous care, which was radiotherapy, temozolomide, or both, most often involved both. Regarding the study as a whole: Among top peripheral T cell clonotypes, changes seemed unrelated to pseudoprogression.

Generated by immunoSEQ multiplex PCR, the TCRdb table keeps only in-frame clones and is missing some. Among some 30,000 clones listed, 80% to 90% were seen once. On this clone: Its matching antigen is unknown.

Trimming pared 4 bases from V and 6 bases from J, leaving 11 bases between. The V gene's germline CDR1 is SGHRS and CDR2 YFSETQ. The CDR3 contains 13 residues. The time point is: week 5, during vaccination. Vaccination comprised doses that each held 300 ug of mutant IDH1 20-mer peptide, plus topical imiquimod. The chain joins TRBV5-1 to TRBJ2-1; TRBD1 might be the D (6 bases). Sequences were derived from PBMCs, sampled from a glioma patient whose treatment included an IDH1 peptide vaccine. The sequence was collected from a man aged 18 to 29 with glioma. As DNA, the CDR3 is TGCGCCAGCAGCCTTGACAGGCTCAATGAGCAGTTCTTC. Translated, it gives CASSLDRLNEQFF.